A selection of T cell receptor beta chains follows, all from one sample in a study of early T cells in non-severe SARS-CoV-2 infection. From the 5' RACE reads, TCRdb called clonotypes with MiXCR, one entry per CDR3 protein. Seen here are about 64,000 distinct CDR3 sequences, around an eighth observed once, and the top ten hold over 1.2%. The sequencing used whole blood, collected at baseline. The receptor set was obtained from an adult who was a healthcare worker with PCR-confirmed SARS-CoV-2 infection or an uninfected control (not recorded which). Each CDR3 is given with its conserved first and last residue. The D gene is left open where the match is weak. Rows give clone size only sometimes, using once, few, many, or a class for an expanded clone.

CDR3 length	J gene	D gene	V gene	clone size	CDR3 protein	CDR3 DNA
14	TRBJ2-1	.	TRBV4-1	.	CASSQAAPSNEQFF	TGCGCCAGCAGCCAAGCCGCCCCGTCAAATGAGCAGTTCTTC
15	TRBJ1-6	.	TRBV6-5	few	CASSSGRNYNSPLHF	TGTGCCAGCAGCAGCGGACGGAACTATAATTCACCCCTCCACTTT
13	TRBJ1-1	.	TRBV6-5	few	CASSRDPNTEAFF	TGTGCCAGCAGCCGAGACCCGAACACTGAAGCTTTCTTT
15	TRBJ1-2	.	TRBV29-1	.	CSVEAAGLLEYGYTF	TGCAGCGTTGAAGCGGCGGGGCTCCTAGAGTATGGCTACACCTTC
15	TRBJ1-1	TRBD1	TRBV5-1	.	CASSSLGQGKTEAFF	TGCGCCAGCAGTTCGTTAGGACAGGGAAAAACTGAAGCTTTCTTT
15	TRBJ2-6	.	TRBV6-1	many	CASDDGSNGANVLTF	TGTGCCAGCGATGATGGGTCAAATGGGGCCAACGTCCTGACTTTC
14	TRBJ1-5	TRBD1	TRBV10-3	many	CATTPDRDSQLQHF	TGTGCCACCACTCCGGACAGGGATAGTCAGCTCCAGCATTTT
15	TRBJ2-7	TRBD2	TRBV9	.	CASSASPGTTYEQYF	TGTGCCAGCAGCGCCTCGCCCGGGACTACCTACGAGCAGTACTTC
16	TRBJ2-3	.	TRBV6-6	few	CASSYSGGQSTDTQYF	TGTGCCAGCAGTTACTCGGGGGGACAAAGCACAGATACGCAGTATTTT
16	TRBJ2-3	TRBD2	TRBV7-2	.	CASSRSGGALADTQYF	TGTGCCAGCAGCCGTAGCGGGGGGGCGTTGGCAGATACGCAGTATTTT
15	TRBJ2-5	.	TRBV19	.	CASSKWAGAQETQYF	TGTGCCAGTAGTAAATGGGCAGGGGCACAAGAGACCCAGTACTTC
13	TRBJ2-3	.	TRBV27	.	CASTRGGTDTQYF	TGTGCCAGCACCCGAGGCGGCACAGATACGCAGTATTTT
13	TRBJ2-7	.	TRBV7-9	.	CASSPIRTAEQYF	TGTGCCAGCAGCCCGATTCGGACAGCCGAGCAGTACTTC
13	TRBJ1-3	.	TRBV19	few	CASKILGGDTIYF	TGTGCCAGTAAAATACTAGGGGGAGACACCATATATTTT
16	TRBJ1-2	.	TRBV7-8	few	CASSLGGTGANYGYTF	TGTGCCAGCAGCTTGGGCGGGACGGGGGCGAACTATGGCTACACCTTC
12	TRBJ2-7	.	TRBV12-3/TRBV12-4	few	CASSLGNYEQYF	TGTGCCAGCAGTTTAGGGAATTACGAGCAGTACTTC
13	TRBJ1-1	.	TRBV28	.	CASSFVSGTEAFF	TGTGCCAGCAGTTTTGTTAGCGGCACTGAAGCTTTCTTT
14	TRBJ2-3	.	TRBV11-2	few	CASSFVPTADTQYF	TGTGCCAGCAGCTTCGTACCTACCGCAGATACGCAGTATTTT
12	TRBJ2-5	.	TRBV5-1	many	CASSPNQETQYF	TGCGCCAGCAGCCCTAACCAAGAGACCCAGTACTTC
14	TRBJ2-5	.	TRBV18	few	CASSPLGGEETQYF	TGTGCCAGCTCACCACTGGGAGGAGAAGAGACCCAGTACTTC
17	TRBJ2-4	TRBD2	TRBV11-2	.	CASSSGGLSLAKNIQYF	TGTGCCAGCAGCTCCGGGGGACTAAGTCTAGCCAAAAACATTCAGTACTTC
17	TRBJ1-1	TRBD1	TRBV12-3/TRBV12-4	.	CASSQSRDRGPGSEAFF	TGTGCCAGCAGTCAGTCACGGGACAGGGGGCCGGGAAGTGAAGCTTTCTTT
13	TRBJ1-1	.	TRBV30	.	CAWRTQPNTEAFF	TGTGCCTGGAGAACACAACCGAACACTGAAGCTTTCTTT
12	TRBJ1-2	TRBD1	TRBV7-9	.	CASSLKGQLFTF	TGTGCCAGCAGCTTAAAGGGACAGCTTTTTACCTTC
16	TRBJ1-2	.	TRBV28	few	CASSWYRGPFNYGYTF	TGTGCCAGCAGTTGGTACCGAGGACCATTTAACTATGGCTACACCTTC
15	TRBJ2-1	.	TRBV5-8	.	CASSPAGTQYNEQFF	TGTGCCAGCAGCCCAGCCGGGACCCAATACAATGAGCAGTTCTTC